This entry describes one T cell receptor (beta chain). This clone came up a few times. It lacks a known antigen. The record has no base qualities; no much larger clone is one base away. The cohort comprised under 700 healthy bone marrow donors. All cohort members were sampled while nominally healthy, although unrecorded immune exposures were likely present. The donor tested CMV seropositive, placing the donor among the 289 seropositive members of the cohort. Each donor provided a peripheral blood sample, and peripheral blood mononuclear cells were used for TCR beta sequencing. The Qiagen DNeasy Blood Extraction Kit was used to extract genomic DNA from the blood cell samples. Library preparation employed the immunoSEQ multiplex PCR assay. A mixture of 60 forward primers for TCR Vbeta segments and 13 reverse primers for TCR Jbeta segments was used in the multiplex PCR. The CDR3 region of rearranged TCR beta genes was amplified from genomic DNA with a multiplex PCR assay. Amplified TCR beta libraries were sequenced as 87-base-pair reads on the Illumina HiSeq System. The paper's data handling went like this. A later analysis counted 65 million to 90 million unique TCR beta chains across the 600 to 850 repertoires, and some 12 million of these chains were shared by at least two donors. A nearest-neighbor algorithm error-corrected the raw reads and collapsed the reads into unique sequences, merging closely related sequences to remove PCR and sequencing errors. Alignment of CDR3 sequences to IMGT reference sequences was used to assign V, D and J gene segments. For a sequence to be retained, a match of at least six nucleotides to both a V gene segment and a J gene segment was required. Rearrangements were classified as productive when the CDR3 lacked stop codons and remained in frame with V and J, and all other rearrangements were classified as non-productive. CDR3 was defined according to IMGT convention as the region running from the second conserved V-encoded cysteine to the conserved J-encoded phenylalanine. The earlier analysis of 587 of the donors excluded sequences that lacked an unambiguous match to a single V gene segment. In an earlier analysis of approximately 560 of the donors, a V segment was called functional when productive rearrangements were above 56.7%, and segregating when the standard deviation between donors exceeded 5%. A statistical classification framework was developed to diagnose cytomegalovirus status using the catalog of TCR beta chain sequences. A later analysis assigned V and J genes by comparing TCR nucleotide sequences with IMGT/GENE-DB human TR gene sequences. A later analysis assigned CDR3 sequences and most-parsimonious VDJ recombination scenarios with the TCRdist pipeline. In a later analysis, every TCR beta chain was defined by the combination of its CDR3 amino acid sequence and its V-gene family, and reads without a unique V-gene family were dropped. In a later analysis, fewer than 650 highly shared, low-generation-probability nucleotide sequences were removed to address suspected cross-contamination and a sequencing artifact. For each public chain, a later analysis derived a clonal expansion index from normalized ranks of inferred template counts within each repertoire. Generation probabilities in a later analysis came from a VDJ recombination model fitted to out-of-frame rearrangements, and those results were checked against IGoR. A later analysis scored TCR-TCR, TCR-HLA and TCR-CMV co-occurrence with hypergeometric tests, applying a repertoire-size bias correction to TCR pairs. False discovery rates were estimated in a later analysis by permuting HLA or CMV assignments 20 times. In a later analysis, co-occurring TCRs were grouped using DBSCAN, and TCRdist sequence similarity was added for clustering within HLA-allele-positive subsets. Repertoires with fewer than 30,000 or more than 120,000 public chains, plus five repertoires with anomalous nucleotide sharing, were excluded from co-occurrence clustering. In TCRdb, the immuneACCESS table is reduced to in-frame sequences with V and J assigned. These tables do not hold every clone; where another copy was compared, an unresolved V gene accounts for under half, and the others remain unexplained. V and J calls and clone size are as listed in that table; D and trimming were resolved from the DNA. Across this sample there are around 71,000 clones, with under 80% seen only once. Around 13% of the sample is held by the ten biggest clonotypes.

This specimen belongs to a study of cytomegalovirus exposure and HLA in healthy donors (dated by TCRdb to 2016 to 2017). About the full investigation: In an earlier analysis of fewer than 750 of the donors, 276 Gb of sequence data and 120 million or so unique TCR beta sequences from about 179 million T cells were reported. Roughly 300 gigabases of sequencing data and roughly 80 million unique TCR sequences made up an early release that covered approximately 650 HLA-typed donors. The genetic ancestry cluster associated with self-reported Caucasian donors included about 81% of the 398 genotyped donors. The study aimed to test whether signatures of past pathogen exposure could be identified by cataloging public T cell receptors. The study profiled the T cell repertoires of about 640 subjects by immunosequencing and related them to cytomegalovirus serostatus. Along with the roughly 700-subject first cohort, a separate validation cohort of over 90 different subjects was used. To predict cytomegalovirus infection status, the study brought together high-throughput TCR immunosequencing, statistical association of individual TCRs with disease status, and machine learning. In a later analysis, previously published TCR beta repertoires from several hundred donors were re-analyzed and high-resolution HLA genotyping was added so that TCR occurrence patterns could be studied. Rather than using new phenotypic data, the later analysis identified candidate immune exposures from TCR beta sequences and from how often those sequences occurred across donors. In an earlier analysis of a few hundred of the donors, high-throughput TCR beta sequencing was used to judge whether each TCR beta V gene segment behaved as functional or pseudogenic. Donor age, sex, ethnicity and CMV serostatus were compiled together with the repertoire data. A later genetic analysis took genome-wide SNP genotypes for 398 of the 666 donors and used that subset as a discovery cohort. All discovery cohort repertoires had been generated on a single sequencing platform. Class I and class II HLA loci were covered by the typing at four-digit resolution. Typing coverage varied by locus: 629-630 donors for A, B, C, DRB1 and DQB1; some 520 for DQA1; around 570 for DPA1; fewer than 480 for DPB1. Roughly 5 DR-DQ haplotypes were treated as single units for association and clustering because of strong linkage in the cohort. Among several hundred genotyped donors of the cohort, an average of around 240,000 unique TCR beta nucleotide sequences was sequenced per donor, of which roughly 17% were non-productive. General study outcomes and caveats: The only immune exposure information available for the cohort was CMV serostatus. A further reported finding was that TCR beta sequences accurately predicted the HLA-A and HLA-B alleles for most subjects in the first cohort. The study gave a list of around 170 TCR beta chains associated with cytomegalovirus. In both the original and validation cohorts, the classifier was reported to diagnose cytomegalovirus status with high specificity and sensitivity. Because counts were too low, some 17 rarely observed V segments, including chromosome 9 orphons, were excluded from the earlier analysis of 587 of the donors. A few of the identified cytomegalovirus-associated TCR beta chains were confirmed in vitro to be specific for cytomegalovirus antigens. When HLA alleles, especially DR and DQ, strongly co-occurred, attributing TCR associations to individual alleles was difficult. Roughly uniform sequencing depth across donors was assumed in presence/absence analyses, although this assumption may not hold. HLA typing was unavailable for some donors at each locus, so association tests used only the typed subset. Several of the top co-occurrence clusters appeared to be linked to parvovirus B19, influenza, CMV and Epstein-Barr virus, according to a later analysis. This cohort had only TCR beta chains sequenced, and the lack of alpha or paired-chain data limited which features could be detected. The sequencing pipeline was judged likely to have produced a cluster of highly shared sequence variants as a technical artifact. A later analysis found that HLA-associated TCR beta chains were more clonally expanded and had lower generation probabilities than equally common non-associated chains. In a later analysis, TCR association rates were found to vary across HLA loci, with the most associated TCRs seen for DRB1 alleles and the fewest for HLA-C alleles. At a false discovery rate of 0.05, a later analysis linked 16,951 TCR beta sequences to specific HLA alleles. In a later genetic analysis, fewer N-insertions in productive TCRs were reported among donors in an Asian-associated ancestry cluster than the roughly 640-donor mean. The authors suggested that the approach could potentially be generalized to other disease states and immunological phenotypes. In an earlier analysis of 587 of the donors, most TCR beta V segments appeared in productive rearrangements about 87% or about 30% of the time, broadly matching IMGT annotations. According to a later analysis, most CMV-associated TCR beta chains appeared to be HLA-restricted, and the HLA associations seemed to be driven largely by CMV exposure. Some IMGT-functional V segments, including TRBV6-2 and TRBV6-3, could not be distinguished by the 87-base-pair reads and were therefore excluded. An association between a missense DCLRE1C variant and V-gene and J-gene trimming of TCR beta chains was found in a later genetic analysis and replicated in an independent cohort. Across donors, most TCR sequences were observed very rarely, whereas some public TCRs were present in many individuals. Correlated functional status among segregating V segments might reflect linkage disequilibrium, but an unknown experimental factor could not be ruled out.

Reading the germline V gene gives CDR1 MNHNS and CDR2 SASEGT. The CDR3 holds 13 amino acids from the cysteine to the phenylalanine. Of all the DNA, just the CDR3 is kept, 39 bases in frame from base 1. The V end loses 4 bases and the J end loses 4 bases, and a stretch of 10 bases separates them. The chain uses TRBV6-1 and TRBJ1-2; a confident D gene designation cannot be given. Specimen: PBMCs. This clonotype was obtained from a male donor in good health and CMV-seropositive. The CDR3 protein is CASSAAISYGYTF. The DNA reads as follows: TGTGCCAGCAGTGCCGCGATCTCCTATGGCTACACCTTC.